The present TCR beta chain was sequenced within a study of T cells in localized non-small cell lung cancer. Study-level points and caveats: Uninvolved neighboring lung showed the greatest T cell clonality, exceeding tumor.

TCRdb keeps only in-frame clones here, not all; method: immunoSEQ multiplex PCR. This sample has a few thousand clones; roughly 23% occur once, and the top ten carry 7% to 9.5%. This CDR3 is built from 12 residues. Germline CDR1 is SQVTM and CDR2 is ANQGSEA. The V and J ends lost 3 bases and 1 base respectively, with 5 bases between them. Worth noting for this clone: Its antigen is undetermined.

The TCR sequence derives from a female donor of 60 years or more with stage II lung adenocarcinoma. The J gene is TRBJ2-3, the V gene TRBV29-1; D unresolved. The sample was lung tumor tissue, taken before any cancer treatment. The CDR3 DNA follows: TGCAGCGTTGACTCAGGCACAGATACGCAGTATTTT. It encodes CSVDSGTDTQYF.